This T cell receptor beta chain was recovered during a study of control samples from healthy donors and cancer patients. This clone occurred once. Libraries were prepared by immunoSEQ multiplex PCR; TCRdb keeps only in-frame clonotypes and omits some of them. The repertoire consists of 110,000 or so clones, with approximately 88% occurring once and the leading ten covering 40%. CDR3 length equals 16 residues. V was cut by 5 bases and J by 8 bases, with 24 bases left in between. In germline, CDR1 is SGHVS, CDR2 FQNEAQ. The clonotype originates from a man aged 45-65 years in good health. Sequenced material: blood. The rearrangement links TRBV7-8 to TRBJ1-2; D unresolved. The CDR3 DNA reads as TGTGCCAGCAGCCTCATCTCACCGGACCCAGGAGGGGGCTACACCTTC. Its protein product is CASSLISPDPGGGYTF.